A single sample is the source of the 8 T cell receptor beta chains below, sequenced in a study of shared clonotypes between healthy human individuals. Some clones are missing from TCRdb's copy, which holds only in-frame ones; the method was immunoSEQ multiplex PCR. The sample consists of hundreds of thousands of clones, around three quarters of them appearing once. The source material was PBMCs. The receptors come from a woman between 40 and 55 years old in good health. Some clones in this sample may be carry-over from other donors' samples.

A few counts support this clone. A far larger clone differs by one base, so this is likely a read error. The same CDR3 arises from other DNA sequences in this sample as well. V gene TRBV6-6 combines with J gene TRBJ1-1; D not certain. The CDR3 is made up of 13 amino acids. Germline CDR1 is MNHNY and CDR2 is SVGAGI (reference sequence). This chain's CDR3 is CASSRTENTEAFF. In nucleotides, the CDR3 is TGTGCCAGCAGTCGAACAGAGAACACTGAGGCTTTCTTT.

V usage is TRBV7-8 and J usage is TRBJ2-7; 13 positions agree with TRBD2. The CDR3 consists of 18 residues. V was clipped by 5 bases and J by 0 bases; unmatched bases: 10. CDR1 is SGHVS, CDR2 FQNEAQ, per germline. In DNA form, the CDR3 reads TGTGCCAGCAGCCCTACGAGACTAGCGGGAGGTAGCTCCTACGAGCAGTACTTC. It encodes CASSPTRLAGGSSYEQYF.

V is TRBV7-3 and J is TRBJ2-2, with D uncertain. V was pared by 3 bases and J by 5 bases, with 4 bases between. This CDR3 has 12 residues. The germline V gene encodes CDR1 SGHTA and CDR2 FQGTGA. CDR3 in amino acids: CASSFFTGELFF. As DNA, the CDR3 is TGTGCCAGCAGCTTCTTTACCGGGGAGCTGTTTTTT.

Remarks on this clone: This specimen includes other DNA sequences encoding the same CDR3. The V gene is TRBV19, the J gene TRBJ1-1; TRBD1 matches 8 bases. The V gene's germline CDR1 is LNHDA and CDR2 SQIVND (reference sequence). The trim removed 4 bases at V and 3 bases at J, leaving 1 base unmatched. This CDR3 region has 13 residues. The CDR3, as DNA: TGTGCCAGTAGTACGACAGGGGACACTGAAGCTTTCTTT. This translates into CASSTTGDTEAFF.

This clone was observed a handful of times. The chain employs TRBV6-5 and TRBJ1-2; TRBD1 agrees at 9 bases. The CDR3 is made up of 16 amino acids. From germline, CDR1 is MNHEY and CDR2 SVGAGI. Trimming took 0 bases from V and 2 from J; bases not matched to a gene: 4. The CDR3 DNA follows: TGTGCCAGCAGTTACTCCTGGACAGGGGTAAACTATGGCTACACCTTC. Translated, it gives CASSYSWTGVNYGYTF.

J is TRBJ2-5 and V is TRBV7-8; the D is unclear. V shed 4 bases and J shed 7 bases, with 10 bases lying between them. Germline V lookup: CDR1 SGHVS, CDR2 FQNEAQ. The CDR3 is made up of 12 amino acids. CDR3 DNA sequence: TGTGCCAGCAGCTCGAGACTGGGGACCCAGTACTTC. This encodes CASSSRLGTQYF.

This clone has more than one count but fewer than ten. The CDR3, as DNA: TGCAGCGTCTCCGGGACAGGGGGGACTGAAGCTTTCTTT. Its protein product is CSVSGTGGTEAFF. The V and J genes are TRBV29-1 and TRBJ1-1, with TRBD1 matching over 11 bases. Germline loops: CDR1 SQVTM, CDR2 ANQGSEA. The CDR3 extends over 13 amino acids. The trim removed 6 bases at V and 5 bases at J, leaving 5 bases unmatched. The entire variable domain, with the rest obtained from reference TRBV29-1 and TRBJ1-1, is as follows: SAVISQKPSRDICQRGTSLTIQCQVDSQVTMMFWYRQQPGQSLTLIATANQGSEATYESGFVIDKFPISRPNLTFSTLTVSNMSPEDSSIYLCSVSGTGGTEAFFGQGTRLTVV.

This clone was observed a few times. Other DNA sequences in the same sample also yield this CDR3. J is TRBJ2-1 and V is TRBV5-1; 7 positions match TRBD2. Germline CDR1 is SGHRS and CDR2 is YFSETQ. The CDR3 consists of 15 residues. V dropped 0 bases and J dropped 5; count of bases not matched to a gene: 5. The CDR3 reads CASSLAASGDNEQFF. The CDR3 DNA reads as TGCGCCAGCAGCTTGGCGGCTAGCGGCGACAATGAGCAGTTCTTC.